This T cell receptor beta chain is from a study of T cells in narcolepsy (dated by TCRdb to the late 2010s). Concerning the study at large: Patients with narcolepsy type 1 or type 2 (NT1, NT2) were enrolled in the study together with healthy control donors. Autoreactive T cells targeting hypocretin neuron self-antigens (hypocretin, TRIB2) were sought in narcolepsy patients, and TCR Vbeta sequencing was used to track clonotypes in blood and CSF. Overall study outcomes, separate from this receptor: Plots comparing CSF and blood CD4+ T cell clonotypes from the same patient highlighted HCRT-specific and TRIB2-specific autoreactive clonotypes. Certain blood memory CD4+ repertoires from patients and controls had no sequences that matched autoreactive T cell clones. According to the report, autoreactive clonotypes were detected serially in the blood of the same patients and of different patients, but not in healthy controls. Numbers of sequenced blood memory CD4+ clonotypes were comparable, with averages of about 39,494 in patients and some 30,000 in controls.

For TCR Vbeta sequencing, memory CD4+ T cells were sorted ex vivo from the peripheral blood of both healthy controls and narcolepsy patients. Notes on this clone: This receptor's antigen is unknown. One base away there is no much larger clone; base qualities are not given.

The library was made by the immunoSEQ multiplex PCR assay. TCRdb took over this immuneACCESS table, retaining in-frame rearrangements with V and J assigned. Such tables are incomplete; in checked studies, under half of the missing clones stem from an unresolved V gene, and the remainder is unexplained. For this sample the table gives some 30,000 clones, of which 80% were detected only once. The ten top clones hold 1% to 1.2% of the sample. CDR3 length: 14 amino acids, cysteine to phenylalanine. Only the CDR3 DNA is retained, 42 bases long and in frame from the first base. Based on the germline V gene (reference sequence), the CDR1 and CDR2 sequences are SGHKS and YYEKEE. The V end loses 2 bases and the J end loses 2 bases, and a stretch of 7 bases separates them.

Specimen: memory (CD45RA-) CD4+ T cells from blood. The cell subset or site tag for this specimen amounts to: memory T cells sorted ex vivo from peripheral blood. The chain uses TRBV5-5 and TRBJ1-4; no D gene is confidently identified. This TCR was sampled from a human donor in good health. The CDR3 in this case is CASSFGVTNEKLFF. The nucleotide sequence is given as TGTGCCAGCAGCTTCGGGGTGACTAATGAAAAACTGTTTTTT. The CDR3 plus the reference TRBV5-5 and TRBJ1-4 genes for the other parts give the full variable domain: DAGVTQSPTHLIKTRGQQVTLRCSPISGHKSVSWYQQVLGQGPQFIFQYYEKEERGRGNFPDRFSARQFPNYSSELNVNALLLGDSALYLCASSFGVTNEKLFFGSGTQLSVL.